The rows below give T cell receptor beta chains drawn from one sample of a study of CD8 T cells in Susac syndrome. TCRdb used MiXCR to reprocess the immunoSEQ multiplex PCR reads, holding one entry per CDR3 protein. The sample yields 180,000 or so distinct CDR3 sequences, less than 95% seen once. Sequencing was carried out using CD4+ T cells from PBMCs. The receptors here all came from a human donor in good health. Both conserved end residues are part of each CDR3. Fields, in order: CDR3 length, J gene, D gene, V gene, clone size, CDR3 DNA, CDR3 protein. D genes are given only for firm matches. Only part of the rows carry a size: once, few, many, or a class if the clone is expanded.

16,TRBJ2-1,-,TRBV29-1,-,TGCAGCGTTGAAGATCGAGGCGTATTGGGGGTCGGTGAGCAGTTCTTC,CSVEDRGVLGVGEQFF
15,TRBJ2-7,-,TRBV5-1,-,TGCGCCAGCAGCTTAGGTGGGGGGGCCGACTACGAGCAGTACTTC,CASSLGGGADYEQYF
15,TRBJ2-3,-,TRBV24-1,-,TGTGCCACCAGTGATCCCCGCGGCTCCACAGATACGCAGTATTTT,CATSDPRGSTDTQYF
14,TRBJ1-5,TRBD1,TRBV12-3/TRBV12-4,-,TGTGCCAGCAGCTCGACAGGGACAATTCAGCCCCAGCATTTT,CASSSTGTIQPQHF
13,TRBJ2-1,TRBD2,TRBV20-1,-,TGCAGTGCGCGACTAGCGGCCCAGGTTGAGCAGTTCTTC,CSARLAAQVEQFF
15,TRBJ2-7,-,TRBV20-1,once,TGCAGTGCTAGAGCCCCCTTTTCGGTAACCTACGAGCAGTACTTC,CSARAPFSVTYEQYF
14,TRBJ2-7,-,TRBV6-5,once,TGTGCCAGCCGTGGTTCGTTAGCCACCTACGAGCAGTACTTC,CASRGSLATYEQYF
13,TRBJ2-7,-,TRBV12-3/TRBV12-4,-,TGTGCCAGCAGTTCCTGGGGCAACTACGAGCAGTACTTC,CASSSWGNYEQYF
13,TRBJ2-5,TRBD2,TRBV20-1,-,TGCAGTGCTTCCAGCGGGGGCCAAGAGACCCAGTACTTC,CSASSGGQETQYF
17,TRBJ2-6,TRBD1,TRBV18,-,TGTGCCAGCTCCCGAACAGGGGGCGGAGCGGGGGCCAACGTCCTGACTTTC,CASSRTGGGAGANVLTF
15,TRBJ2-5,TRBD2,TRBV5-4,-,TGTGCCAGCAGCTTGAGACTAGCGGGCCAAGAGACCCAGTACTTC,CASSLRLAGQETQYF
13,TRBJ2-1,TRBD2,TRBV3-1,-,TGTGCCAGCAGCCCCGTCAATACGGGAGGACAGTTCTTC,CASSPVNTGGQFF
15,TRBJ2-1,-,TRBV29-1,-,TGCAGCGTTGCTGTGAACCCGAGCTCCTACAATGAGCAGTTCTTC,CSVAVNPSSYNEQFF
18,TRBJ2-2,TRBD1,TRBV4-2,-,TGTGCCAGCAGCCACTTTAGGTTAGGGACAGCAAACACCGGGGAGCTGTTTTTT,CASSHFRLGTANTGELFF
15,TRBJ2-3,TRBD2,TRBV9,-,TGTGCCAGCAGCGGGGATAGCGGGGAAACAGATACGCAGTATTTT,CASSGDSGETDTQYF
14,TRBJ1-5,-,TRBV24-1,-,TGTGCCACCAGTGATGCGTATGGCAATCAGCCCCAGCATTTT,CATSDAYGNQPQHF
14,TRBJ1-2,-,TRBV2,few,TGTGCCAGCAGCGAATCCGCCCCCGTGGGTGGCTACACCTTC,CASSESAPVGGYTF
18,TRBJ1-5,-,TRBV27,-,TGTGCCAGCAGTTTATTTGCTGGAGATGGGTTAAGCAATCAGCCCCAGCATTTT,CASSLFAGDGLSNQPQHF
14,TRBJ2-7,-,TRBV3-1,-,TGTGCCAGCAGCGATTGGCGCATTTCCTACGAGCAGTACTTC,CASSDWRISYEQYF
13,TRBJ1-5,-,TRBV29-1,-,TGCAGCGCCACCTCAGGCAATGGTCAGCCCCAGCATTTT,CSATSGNGQPQHF
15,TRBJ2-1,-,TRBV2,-,TGTGCCAGCAGTGTGGGCGCGAACTCCTACAATGAGCAGTTCTTC,CASSVGANSYNEQFF
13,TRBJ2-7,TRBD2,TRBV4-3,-,TGCGCCAGCAGCCGGGGGACTATTTACGAGCAGTACTTC,CASSRGTIYEQYF
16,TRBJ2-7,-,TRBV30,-,TGTGCCTGGAGTACCTATAGGCAGGATGGGGGTTACGAGCAGTACTTC,CAWSTYRQDGGYEQYF
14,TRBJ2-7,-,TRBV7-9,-,TGTGCCAGCAGCTTGCGGGACAGTCTTTCTCGGCGGCACTTC,CASSLRDSLSRRHF
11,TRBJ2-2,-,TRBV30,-,TGTGCCTCCGACAGACGGGGGGAGCTGTTTTTT,CASDRRGELFF
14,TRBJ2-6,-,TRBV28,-,TGTGCCAGCAGTTTTAGCTCTGGGGCCAACGTCCTGACTTTC,CASSFSSGANVLTF
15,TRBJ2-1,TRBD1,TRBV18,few,TGTGCCAGCTCCCCGGGACAGGGGAGCTACAATGAGCAGTTCTTC,CASSPGQGSYNEQFF
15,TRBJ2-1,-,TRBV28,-,TGTGCCAGCAGTTTTACCGGGAGAACCTACAATGAGCAGTTCTTC,CASSFTGRTYNEQFF
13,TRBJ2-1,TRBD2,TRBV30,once,TGTGCCTGCGGGGGGAAGGGTAGGAATGAGCAGTTCTTC,CACGGKGRNEQFF
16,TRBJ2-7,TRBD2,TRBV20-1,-,TGCAGTGCTAGGCTAGCGGGAGTTCCCCGCGCCTACGAGCAGTACTTC,CSARLAGVPRAYEQYF
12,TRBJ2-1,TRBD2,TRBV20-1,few,TGCAGTGCTTTAGCGGGGTACAATGAGCAGTTCTTC,CSALAGYNEQFF
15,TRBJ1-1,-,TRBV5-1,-,TGCGCCAGCAGCTTGTATCCGGGCATGAACACTGAAGCTTTCTTT,CASSLYPGMNTEAFF
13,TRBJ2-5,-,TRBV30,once,TGTGCCTGGAGAGCGGGCCCAGGGGGTGGCCAGTACTTC,CAWRAGPGGGQYF
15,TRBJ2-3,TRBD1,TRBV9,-,TGTGCCAGCAGCTTCACAGGGGGAGGCACAGATACGCAGTATTTT,CASSFTGGGTDTQYF
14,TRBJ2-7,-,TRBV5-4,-,TGTGCCAGCAGCTACGGACTGGAGGAGGGTGAGCAGTACTTC,CASSYGLEEGEQYF
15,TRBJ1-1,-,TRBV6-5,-,TGTGCCAGCAGTTACTCTCTGACAGGCCCGAGTGAAGCTTTCTTT,CASSYSLTGPSEAFF
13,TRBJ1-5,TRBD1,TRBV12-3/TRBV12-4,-,TGTGCCAGCGGCGGACAGGGGCAACAGCCCCAGCATTTT,CASGGQGQQPQHF
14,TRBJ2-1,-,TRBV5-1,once,TGCGCCAGCAGCTTGGCAGTAGGGGGAAATGAGCAGTTCTTC,CASSLAVGGNEQFF
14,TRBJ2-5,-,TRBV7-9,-,TGTGCCAGCAGCTTGGGATCGTCCCTGGAGACCCAGTACTTC,CASSLGSSLETQYF
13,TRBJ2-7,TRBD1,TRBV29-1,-,TGCAGCGTTGAACCCGGACAGGGTGGCGAGCAGTACTTC,CSVEPGQGGEQYF
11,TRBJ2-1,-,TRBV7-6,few,TGTGCCAGCAGCCCTGGGGGTGAGCAGTTCTTC,CASSPGGEQFF
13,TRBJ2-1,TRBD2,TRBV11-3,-,TGTGCCAGCTCCCTAGCGGGAGAAGGTGAGCAGTTCTTC,CASSLAGEGEQFF
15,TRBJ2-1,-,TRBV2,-,TGTGCCAGCAGTCTGGGGGAGTCCCCATACAATGAGCAGTTCTTC,CASSLGESPYNEQFF
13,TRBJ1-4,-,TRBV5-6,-,-,CASSFGSGEKLFF
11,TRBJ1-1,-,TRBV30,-,TGTGCCTGGAGTAGGGGGATTGAAGCTTTCTTT,CAWSRGIEAFF